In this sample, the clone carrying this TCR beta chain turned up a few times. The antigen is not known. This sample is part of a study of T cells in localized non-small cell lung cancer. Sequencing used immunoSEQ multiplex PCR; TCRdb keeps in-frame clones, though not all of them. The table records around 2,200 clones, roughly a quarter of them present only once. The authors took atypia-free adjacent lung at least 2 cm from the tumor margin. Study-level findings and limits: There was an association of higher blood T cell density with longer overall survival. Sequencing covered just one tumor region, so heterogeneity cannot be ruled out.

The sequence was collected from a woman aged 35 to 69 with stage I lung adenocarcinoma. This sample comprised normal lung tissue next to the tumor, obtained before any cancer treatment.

CDR3 DNA sequence: TGCAGCGTGATGGCCGGGACAGGGGACGAGCAGTACTTC. Its translation is CSVMAGTGDEQYF. The chain has TRBV29-1 and TRBJ2-7, with 10 bases aligning to TRBD1. This CDR3 region has 13 residues. J was trimmed by 5 bases and V by 6 bases; bases with no gene match: 7. Germline V gives CDR1 SQVTM, CDR2 ANQGSEA.